These 15 T cell receptor beta chains share one sample of origin, sequenced in a study of beta chain features in type 1 diabetes. Reverse transcription of all isolated RNA meant that expressed TCRB transcripts were sequenced. TCRdb's copy holds only in-frame clones and misses some; the assay was immunoSEQ multiplex PCR. The table has about 13,000 clones, 40% to 55% seen once. Sequencing used stem cell memory CD4+ T cells from blood. Receptor source: a man aged 18 to 30 in good health.

The chain employs TRBV11-3 and TRBJ2-2; D is ambiguous. Per the germline V gene, CDR1 is SGHNT and CDR2 is YENEEA. This CDR3 contains 12 residues. With 4 bases removed from V and 7 bases from J, the gap between germline ends came to 7 bases. This CDR3 is CASSYELGELFF. For the CDR3, the DNA is TGTGCCAGCAGCTACGAGCTCGGGGAGCTGTTTTTT.

This clone was observed a few times. The gene calls are TRBV7-8 and TRBJ2-1; 11 bases match TRBD2. The CDR3 has 16 residues. The ends lost 7 bases at V and 6 bases at J; junction bases unmatched: 11. Germline V CDR1 and CDR2: SGHVS, FQNEAQ. The DNA of the CDR3 is TGTGCCAGCAAAGTTAGCGGGGGGGATCCTCGCAATGAGCAGTTCTTC. Translation: CASKVSGGDPRNEQFF. The full variable domain, with the rest looked up from reference TRBV7-8 and TRBJ2-1, is GAGVSQSPRYKVAKRGQDVALRCDPISGHVSLFWYQQALGQGPEFLTYFQNEAQLDKSGLPSDRFFAERPEGSVSTLKIQRTQQEDSAVYLCASKVSGGDPRNEQFFGPGTRLTVL.

This sequence joins TRBV19 and TRBJ1-2; TRBD1 matches 7 bases. The CDR3 is made up of 13 amino acids. Germline-derived CDR1 and CDR2 are LNHDA and SQIVND (reference sequence). V shed 5 bases and J 2 bases; nucleotides not matched to a gene: 2. CDR3 DNA: TGTGCCAGTAGTCAACAGGGGAACTATGGCTACACCTTC. Its protein product is CASSQQGNYGYTF.

The V and J genes are TRBV25-1 and TRBJ1-6; tentatively, D is TRBD1 (6 bases). Germline V gene data show CDR1 as MGHDK and CDR2 as SYGVNS. The CDR3 has 15 residues. V lost 1 base and J lost 6, with 10 bases in between. For the CDR3, the DNA is TGTGCCAGCAGTGAATTGGACAGTTTTAATTCACCCCTCCACTTT. Translating it yields CASSELDSFNSPLHF. The full variable domain, with the rest looked up from reference TRBV25-1 and TRBJ1-6, is EADIYQTPRYLVIGTGKKITLECSQTMGHDKMYWYQQDPGMELHLIHYSYGVNSTEKGDLSSESTVSRIRTEHFPLTLESARPSHTSQYLCASSELDSFNSPLHFGNGTRLTVT.

This chain joins TRBV18 and TRBJ1-2; tentatively, D is TRBD1 (5 bases). Germline V gene data show CDR1 as KGHSH and CDR2 as LQKENI. The V and J ends lost 2 bases and 4 bases respectively, with 11 bases between them. CDR3 length: 14 residues. This CDR3 is CASSPLDSPYGYTF. CDR3 coding DNA: TGTGCCAGCTCACCATTAGACAGCCCCTATGGCTACACCTTC. The full variable domain, in which reference TRBV18 and TRBJ1-2 provide the parts outside the CDR3, is NAGVMQNPRHLVRRRGQEARLRCSPMKGHSHVYWYRQLPEEGLKFMVYLQKENIIDESGMPKERFSAEFPKEGPSILRIQQVVRGDSAAYFCASSPLDSPYGYTFGSGTRLTVV.

This clone showed up just a few times. The chain uses TRBV11-2 and TRBJ2-1; D remains unclear. CDR3 size: 15 residues. From germline, CDR1 is SGHAT and CDR2 FQNNGV. Trimming took 2 bases from V and 5 from J, leaving 13 bases between them. CDR3 sequence: CASSLRNGENNEQFF. The CDR3 region has the DNA TGTGCCAGCAGCTTACGTAACGGAGAGAACAATGAGCAGTTCTTC. Using reference TRBV11-2 and TRBJ2-1 for the parts outside the CDR3, the full variable domain is EAGVAQSPRYKIIEKRQSVAFWCNPISGHATLYWYQQILGQGPKLLIQFQNNGVVDDSQLPKDRFSAERLKGVDSTLKIQPAKLEDSAVYLCASSLRNGENNEQFFGPGTRLTVL.

The CDR3 nucleotides read TGTGCCAGCAGCCAAGGCTGGACAGGGGGCACAGATACGCAGTATTTT. The encoded protein is CASSQGWTGGTDTQYF. The rearrangement links TRBV4-2 to TRBJ2-3, with TRBD1 matching over 9 bases. The CDR3 totals 16 residues. Per the germline V gene, CDR1 is LGHNA and CDR2 is YNFKEQ. Trimming at V came to 1 base and at J to 1 base, leaving 3 bases not matched to a gene.

The rearrangement links TRBV9 to TRBJ2-1, with 10 positions matching TRBD2. Germline CDR1 is SGDLS and CDR2 is YYNGEE. This CDR3 has 16 amino acids. V shed 2 bases and J 8 bases; nucleotides not matched to a gene: 10. This chain's CDR3 is CASSVGGSGGIDEQFF. Written as DNA, the CDR3 is TGTGCCAGCAGCGTCGGTGGTAGCGGGGGGATCGATGAGCAGTTCTTC.

This sequence joins TRBV6-5 and TRBJ1-3, with D tentatively TRBD1 (6 bases). Germline CDR1 reads MNHEY; CDR2 reads SVGAGI. CDR3 size: 15 residues. V was cut by 5 bases and J by 4 bases, with 15 bases left in between. CDR3 sequence: CASSTFRTAGNTIYF. The CDR3 DNA reads as TGTGCCAGCAGTACCTTCCGGACAGCCGGAAACACCATATATTTT.

The sample holds a few counts of this clone. The V gene is TRBV27, the J gene TRBJ2-6, with D perhaps matching TRBD1 (5 bases). CDR1 and CDR2 from the germline V gene are MNHEY and SMNVEV (reference sequence). V was clipped by 3 bases and J by 2 bases, with 8 bases between them. The length of the CDR3 is 15 residues. The CDR3 coding sequence is TGTGCCAGCAGTTTCAGGGTGGCTGGGGCCAACGTCCTGACTTTC. As protein: CASSFRVAGANVLTF. Combining the CDR3 with reference TRBV27 and TRBJ2-6 gives the whole variable domain EAQVTQNPRYLITVTGKKLTVTCSQNMNHEYMSWYRQDPGLGLRQIYYSMNVEVTDKGDVPEGYKVSRKEKRNFPLILESPSPNQTSLYFCASSFRVAGANVLTFGAGSRLTVL.

This clone was observed a handful of times. The chain couples TRBV7-2 to TRBJ2-1, with no clear D. From germline, CDR1 is SGHTA and CDR2 FQGNSA. Trimming removed 5 bases at V and 6 bases at J, with 5 bases between. This CDR3 contains 11 residues. In DNA form, the CDR3 reads TGTGCCAGCAGCGCGGTCAATGAGCAGTTCTTC. This encodes CASSAVNEQFF.

The chain joins TRBV2 to TRBJ2-5; 7 positions match TRBD2. Germline CDR1 reads SNHLY; CDR2 reads FYNNEI. The CDR3 runs 14 residues. V dropped 1 base and J dropped 5; count of bases not matched to a gene: 4. Written as DNA, the CDR3 is TGTGCCAGCAGTGAAGTACGGGAGGCGGAGACCCAGTACTTC. Protein: CASSEVREAETQYF.

This chain's CDR3 is CASSHPDAERLYEQYF. For the CDR3, the DNA is TGTGCCAGCAGCCATCCCGACGCGGAAAGGCTCTACGAGCAGTACTTC. The chain employs TRBV4-2 and TRBJ2-7, with D hard to call. The germline V gene encodes CDR1 LGHNA and CDR2 YNFKEQ. Trimming shortened V by 3 bases and J by 3 bases, and 18 bases separated the two germline ends. The CDR3 length is 16 residues.

The chain links TRBV5-6 to TRBJ1-1; a weak D match, TRBD1 (6 bases). Germline V gives CDR1 SGHDT, CDR2 YYEEEE. The V end lost 0 bases, the J end lost 3 bases, and 12 bases lay between the germline ends. There are 15 residues in the CDR3. In nucleotides, the CDR3 is TGTGCCAGCAGCTTGGCCTCACAGGGCTACACTGAAGCTTTCTTT. This sequence encodes CASSLASQGYTEAFF.

This chain joins TRBV5-1 and TRBJ2-3; D is unclear. Germline loops: CDR1 SGHRS, CDR2 YFSETQ. The CDR3 contains 14 residues. The germline V and J ends were trimmed by 0 bases and 2 bases, with 7 bases remaining between them. The CDR3 DNA is TGCGCCAGCAGCTTGGATCCTTTCACAGATACGCAGTATTTT. It encodes CASSLDPFTDTQYF.